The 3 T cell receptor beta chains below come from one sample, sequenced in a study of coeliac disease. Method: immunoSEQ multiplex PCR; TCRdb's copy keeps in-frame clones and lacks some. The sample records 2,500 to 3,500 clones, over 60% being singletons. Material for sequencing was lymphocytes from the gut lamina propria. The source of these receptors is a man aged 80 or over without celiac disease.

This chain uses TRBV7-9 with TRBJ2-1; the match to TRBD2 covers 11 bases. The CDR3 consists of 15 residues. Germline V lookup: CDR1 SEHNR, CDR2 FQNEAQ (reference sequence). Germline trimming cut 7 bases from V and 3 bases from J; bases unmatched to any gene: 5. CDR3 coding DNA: TGTGCCAGCACCCAGGGACTAGCGGACTACAATGAGCAGTTCTTC. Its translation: CASTQGLADYNEQFF.

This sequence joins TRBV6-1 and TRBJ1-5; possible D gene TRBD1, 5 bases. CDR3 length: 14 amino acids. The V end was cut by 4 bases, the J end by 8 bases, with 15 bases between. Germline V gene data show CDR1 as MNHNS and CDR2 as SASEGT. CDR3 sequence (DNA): TGTGCCAGCAGTGGTGCGGGGGGGAGGGAGCCCCAGCATTTT. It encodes CASSGAGGREPQHF.

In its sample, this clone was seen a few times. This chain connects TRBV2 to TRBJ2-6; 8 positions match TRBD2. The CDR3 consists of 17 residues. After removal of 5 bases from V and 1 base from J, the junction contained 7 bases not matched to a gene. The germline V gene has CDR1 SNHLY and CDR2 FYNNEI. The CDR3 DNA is TGTGCCAGCAGTAGTCGGGGGGGAAGGTCTGGGGCCAACGTCCTGACTTTC. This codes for CASSSRGGRSGANVLTF.